What follows is one T cell receptor beta chain and its context. These data are taken from a study of blood T cell repertoires in COVID-19. About the research overall: From T cells, B-cell-depleted T cells, or PBMCs came the material, which was cDNA or gDNA.

Assay: immunoSEQ multiplex PCR; the TCRdb copy retains only in-frame clones and omits some. The sample consists of about 180,000 clones, around 86% of them appearing once. Trimming took 4 bases from V and 7 from J, leaving 14 bases between them. This CDR3 is 15 amino acids long. Germline-derived CDR1 and CDR2 are SGHTA and FQGNSA. This chain joins TRBV7-2 and TRBJ1-6; D is perhaps TRBD1 (6 bases). The sample was peripheral blood. This TCR was recovered from a woman under 40 with active or convalescent COVID-19. The CDR3 DNA reads as TGTGCCAGCAGCTCGGACGGGGGGCACAATTCACCCCTCCACTTT. The encoded protein is CASSSDGGHNSPLHF.